This TCR beta chain was found in a study of T cells after posttransplantation cyclophosphamide. V lost 6 bases and J lost 1, with 16 bases in between. Germline V lookup: CDR1 MNHNY, CDR2 SVGAGI (reference sequence). This CDR3 contains 15 residues. Treatment was busulfan-fludarabine conditioning, a marrow graft, and cyclophosphamide on days +3 and +4. Clones were read by immunoSEQ multiplex PCR, and TCRdb kept only the in-frame ones, dropping some. This sample has tens of thousands of clones; about 77% occur once, and the top ten carry around 8.1%. Study-wide results and caveats: Skin or GI-infiltrating T cells shared few TRB sequences with blood. Later blood repertoires were often dominated by clones from the donor CD8+ memory compartment. TRB clonality was highly associated with recipient CMV seropositivity and reactivation.

This clone was counted a single time. Its antigen is still unknown. Source: CD4+ T cells sorted from blood, taken 1,700 to 2,000 days after a stem cell transplant with posttransplant cyclophosphamide. V is TRBV6-6 and J is TRBJ2-7, with D perhaps TRBD2 (7 bases). The receptor's source is a female patient aged 40-50 years who received an allogeneic stem cell transplant from a related donor, was CMV-positive, and had no GVHD. Some T cells here may be from the graft donor. The CDR3 coding sequence is TGTGCCAGCAGAGGGGGGGGGCCAATGTCCTACGAGCAGTACTTC. Translation: CASRGGGPMSYEQYF.